The clone carrying this TCR beta chain showed up many times. Its cognate antigen is unknown. This specimen belongs to a study of blood T cells in healthy people across ages. Primers used in a second PCR of about 6 to 11 cycles were a sample-barcoded 5' primer and a J-beta primer mix. Each CDR3 protein is one row after TCRdb ran MiXCR on the 5' RACE reads. There are roughly 650,000 distinct CDR3 sequences in the sample; less than 40% occur only once, and 15% lies in the top ten. There are 16 residues in the CDR3. The germline V gene encodes CDR1 MNHEY and CDR2 SMNVEV (reference sequence). Trimming took off 4 bases at V and 2 bases at J, with 15 bases between the two ends. Every donor provided ten milliliters of peripheral blood. Study observations and caveats: With donor CMV status unknown, expanded clonotype changes were possibly confounded. Per-million-T-cell TCR beta diversity fell roughly linearly with age. A greater number of naive CD4+ cells and higher diversity distinguished long-lived donors from aged donors.

The sequence was collected from a woman older than 75 in good health. The specimen sequenced was blood. The chain carries TRBV27 and TRBJ2-4, with a possible D match to TRBD2 (6 bases). The CDR3 nucleotides read TGTGCCAGCAGTTCCGCGCGGGGCCGAACCAAAAACATTCAGTACTTC. This encodes CASSSARGRTKNIQYF.